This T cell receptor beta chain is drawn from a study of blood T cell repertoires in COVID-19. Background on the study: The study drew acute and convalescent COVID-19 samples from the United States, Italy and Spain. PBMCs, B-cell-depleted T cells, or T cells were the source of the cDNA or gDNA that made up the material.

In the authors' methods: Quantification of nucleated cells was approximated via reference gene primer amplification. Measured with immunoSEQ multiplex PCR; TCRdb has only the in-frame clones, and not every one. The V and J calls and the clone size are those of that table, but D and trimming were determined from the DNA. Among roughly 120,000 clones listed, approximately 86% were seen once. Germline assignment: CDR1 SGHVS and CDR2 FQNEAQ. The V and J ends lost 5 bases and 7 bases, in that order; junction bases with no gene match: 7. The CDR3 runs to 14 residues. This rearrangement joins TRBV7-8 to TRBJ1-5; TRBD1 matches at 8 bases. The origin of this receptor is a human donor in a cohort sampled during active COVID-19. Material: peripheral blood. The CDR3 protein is CASSNRGIRQPQHF. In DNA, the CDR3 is TGTGCCAGCAGCAACAGGGGGATAAGGCAGCCCCAGCATTTT. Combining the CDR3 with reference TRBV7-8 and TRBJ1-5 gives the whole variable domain GAGVSQSPRYKVAKRGQDVALRCDPISGHVSLFWYQQALGQGPEFLTYFQNEAQLDKSGLPSDRFFAERPEGSVSTLKIQRTQQEDSAVYLCASSNRGIRQPQHFGDGTRLSIL.